These 8 T cell receptor beta chains were sequenced from one sample in a study of T cell responses to AZD1222 COVID-19 vaccine. Assay used: immunoSEQ multiplex PCR; TCRdb lists only in-frame clones, some missing. The data contain about 180,000 clones, more than 75% of them seen just once; the ten biggest clones take up 25% to 30%. The source was peripheral blood, collected 28 days after the second AZD1222 dose. These receptors originate from an adult who received the AZD1222 COVID-19 vaccine.

The rearrangement links TRBV27 to TRBJ1-1; D might be TRBD1 (5 bases). Germline V gene sequence: CDR1 MNHEY, CDR2 SMNVEV (reference sequence). The V end was cut by 6 bases, the J end by 6 bases, with 17 bases between. This CDR3 is 14 amino acids long. DNA of the CDR3: TGTGCCAGCAGCCTGGACGGGGGGAGGGCTGAAGCTTTCTTT. It codes for CASSLDGGRAEAFF.

V gene TRBV9 combines with J gene TRBJ2-7, with 12 bases identical to TRBD2. V lost 4 bases, J lost 5 bases, and 10 bases stayed unmatched. The CDR3 extends over 16 amino acids. Germline CDR1 SGDLS, CDR2 YYNGEE. CDR3 sequence reads: CASSPWTSGTLNEQYF. CDR3 nucleotides: TGTGCCAGCAGCCCTTGGACTAGCGGGACCCTCAACGAGCAGTACTTC.

V usage is TRBV24-1 and J usage is TRBJ2-1, with a tentative D call TRBD2 (6 bases). Between the trimmed V and J ends, which lost 1 base and 7 bases, there was a span of 13 bases. The CDR3 has 15 residues. Per the germline V gene, CDR1 is KGHDR and CDR2 is SFDVKD. Here the CDR3 DNA reads TGTGCCACCAGTGATTTTCCCCAGGGAGGAAATGAGCAGTTCTTC. Protein product: CATSDFPQGGNEQFF.

In this sample, this clone turned up a few times. The CDR3 loop is CASSYSKQAGNTIYF. The CDR3, as DNA: TGTGCCAGCAGTTACTCGAAACAGGCTGGAAACACCATATATTTT. The rearrangement joins TRBV6-5 to TRBJ1-3, with a possible D match to TRBD1 (5 bases). The CDR3 has 15 amino acids. The germline V gene has CDR1 MNHEY and CDR2 SVGAGI. Trimming took off 0 bases at V and 2 bases at J, with 8 bases between the two ends.

The chain is built from TRBV2 and TRBJ2-7, with 9 bases identical to TRBD2. Looked up from germline, CDR1 is SNHLY and CDR2 is FYNNEI. V lost 8 bases, J lost 4 bases, and 12 bases stayed unmatched. CDR3 length: 15 residues. DNA for the CDR3: TGTGCCAGCCGGAGCGGGGGGCTTTTGGTGTACGAGCAGTACTTC. Its translation: CASRSGGLLVYEQYF.

The rearrangement links TRBV30 to TRBJ2-7; no clear D gene. This CDR3 is built from 11 residues. The germline V gene has CDR1 GTSNPN and CDR2 SVGIG (reference sequence). V was trimmed by 5 bases and J by 3 bases, leaving 8 bases between them. The CDR3 sequence is CAWGLGYEQYF. CDR3 nucleotide sequence: TGTGCCTGGGGGTTGGGCTACGAGCAGTACTTC.

The V gene is TRBV10-3, the J gene TRBJ1-6; D gene uncertain. The CDR3 length is 15 residues. Trimming left V 0 bases short and J 9 bases short, with 12 bases between. CDR1 ENHRY and CDR2 SYGVKD come from the germline V gene. The CDR3, as DNA: TGTGCCATCAGTGAGTCGGGTATTCGGGGTTCACCCCTCCACTTT. Translated: CAISESGIRGSPLHF.

The chain links TRBV9 to TRBJ2-7, with a possible D match to TRBD1 (6 bases). The CDR3 runs 15 residues. V was shortened by 2 bases and J by 3 bases, with 15 bases between the two germline ends. Germline CDR1 reads SGDLS; CDR2 reads YYNGEE. CDR3 sequence: CASSVPYRDLYEQYF. The CDR3 nucleotides are TGTGCCAGCAGCGTTCCCTACAGGGACCTCTACGAGCAGTACTTC.